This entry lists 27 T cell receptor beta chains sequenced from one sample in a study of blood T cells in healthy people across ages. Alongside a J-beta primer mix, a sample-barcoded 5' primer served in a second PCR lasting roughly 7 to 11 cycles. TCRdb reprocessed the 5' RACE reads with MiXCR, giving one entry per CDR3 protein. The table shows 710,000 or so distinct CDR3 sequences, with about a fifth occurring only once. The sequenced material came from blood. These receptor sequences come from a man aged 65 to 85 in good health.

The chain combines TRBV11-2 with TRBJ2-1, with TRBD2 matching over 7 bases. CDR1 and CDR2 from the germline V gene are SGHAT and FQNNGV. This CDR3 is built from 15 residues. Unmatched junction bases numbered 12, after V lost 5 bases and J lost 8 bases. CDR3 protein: CASSPELGRGDEQFF. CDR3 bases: TGTGCCAGCAGCCCCGAGCTTGGTCGGGGGGATGAGCAGTTCTTC.

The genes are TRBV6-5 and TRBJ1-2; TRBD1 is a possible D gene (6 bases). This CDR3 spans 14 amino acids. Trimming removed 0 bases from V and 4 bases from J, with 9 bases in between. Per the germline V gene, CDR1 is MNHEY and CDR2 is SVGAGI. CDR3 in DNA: TGTGCCAGCAGTTACTCGGGGGCCAGCTATGGCTACACCTTC. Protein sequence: CASSYSGASYGYTF.

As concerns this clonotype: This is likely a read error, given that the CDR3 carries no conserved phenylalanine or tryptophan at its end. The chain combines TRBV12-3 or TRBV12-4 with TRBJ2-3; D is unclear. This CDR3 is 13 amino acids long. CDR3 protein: CVTPGVRADTQYS. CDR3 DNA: TGTGTCACCCCCGGAGTGAGAGCAGATACGCAGTATTCT.

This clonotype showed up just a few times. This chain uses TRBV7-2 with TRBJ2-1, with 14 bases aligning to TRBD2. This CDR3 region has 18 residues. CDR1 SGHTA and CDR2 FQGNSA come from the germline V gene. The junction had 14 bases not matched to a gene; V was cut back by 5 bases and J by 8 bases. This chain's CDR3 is CASSLEKTSGGVVDEQFF. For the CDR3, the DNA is TGTGCCAGCAGCCTAGAGAAGACTAGCGGGGGGGTGGTGGATGAGCAGTTCTTC.

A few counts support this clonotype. For the CDR3, the DNA is TGTGCCAGCAGGGACGAAATCTATGGCTACACCTTC. This encodes CASRDEIYGYTF. V usage is TRBV12-3 or TRBV12-4 and J usage is TRBJ1-2; D call uncertain. This CDR3 has 12 residues. Trimming removed 6 bases from V and 4 bases from J, with 9 bases in between.

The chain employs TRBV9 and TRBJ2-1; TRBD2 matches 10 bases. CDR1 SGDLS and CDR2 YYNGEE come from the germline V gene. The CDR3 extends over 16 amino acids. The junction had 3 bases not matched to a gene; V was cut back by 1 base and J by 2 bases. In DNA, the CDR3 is TGTGCCAGCAGCGTAAGGCTAGCGGGAGCCTACAATGAGCAGTTCTTC. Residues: CASSVRLAGAYNEQFF.

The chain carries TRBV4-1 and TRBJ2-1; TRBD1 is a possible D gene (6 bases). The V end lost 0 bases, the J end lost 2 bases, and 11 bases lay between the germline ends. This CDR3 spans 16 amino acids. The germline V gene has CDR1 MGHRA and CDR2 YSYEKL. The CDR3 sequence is CASSQDAAGAYNEQFF. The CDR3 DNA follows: TGCGCCAGCAGCCAAGATGCGGCAGGGGCCTACAATGAGCAGTTCTTC.

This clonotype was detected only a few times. DNA of the CDR3: TGCGCCAGCAGCCAAGAGGACAGGGAGAATGGTGAGCAGTTCTTC. It codes for CASSQEDRENGEQFF. The rearrangement uses TRBV4-1 and TRBJ2-1, with 8 bases fitting TRBD1. CDR1 and CDR2 from the germline V gene are MGHRA and YSYEKL. The V gene end was trimmed by 0 bases and the J gene end by 9 bases; junction bases not matched to a gene: 7. This CDR3 has 15 amino acids.

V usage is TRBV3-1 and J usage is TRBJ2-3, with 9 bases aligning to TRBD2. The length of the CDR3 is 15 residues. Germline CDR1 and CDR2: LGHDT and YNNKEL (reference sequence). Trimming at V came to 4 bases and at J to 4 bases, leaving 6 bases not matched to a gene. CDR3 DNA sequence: TGTGCCAGCAGCCGTCCTAGCGGGAACTCAGATACGCAGTATTTT. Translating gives CASSRPSGNSDTQYF.

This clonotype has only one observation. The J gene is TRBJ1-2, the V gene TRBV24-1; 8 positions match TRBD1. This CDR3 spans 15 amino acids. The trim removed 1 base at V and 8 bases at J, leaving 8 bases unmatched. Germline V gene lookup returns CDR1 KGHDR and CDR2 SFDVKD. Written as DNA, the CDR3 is TGTGCCACCAGTGATTTTGGCAGGGGGCTGGCCGGCTACACCTTC. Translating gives CATSDFGRGLAGYTF.

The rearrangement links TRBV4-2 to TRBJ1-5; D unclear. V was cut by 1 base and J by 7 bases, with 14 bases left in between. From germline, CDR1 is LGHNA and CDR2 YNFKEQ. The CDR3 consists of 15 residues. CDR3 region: CASSQVTGSRQPQHF. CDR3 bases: TGTGCCAGCAGCCAAGTAACGGGGTCAAGACAGCCCCAGCATTTT.

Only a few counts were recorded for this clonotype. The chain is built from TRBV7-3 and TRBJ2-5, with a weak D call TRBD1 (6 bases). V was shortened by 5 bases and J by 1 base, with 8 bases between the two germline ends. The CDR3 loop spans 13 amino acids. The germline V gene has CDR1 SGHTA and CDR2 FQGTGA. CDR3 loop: CASSGGGQETQYF. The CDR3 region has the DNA TGTGCCAGCAGCGGGGGCGGCCAAGAGACCCAGTACTTC. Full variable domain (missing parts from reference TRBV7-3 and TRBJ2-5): GAGVSQTPSNKVTEKGKYVELRCDPISGHTALYWYRQSLGQGPEFLIYFQGTGAADDSGLPNDRFFAVRPEGSVSTLKIQRTERGDSAVYLCASSGGGQETQYFGPGTRLLVL.

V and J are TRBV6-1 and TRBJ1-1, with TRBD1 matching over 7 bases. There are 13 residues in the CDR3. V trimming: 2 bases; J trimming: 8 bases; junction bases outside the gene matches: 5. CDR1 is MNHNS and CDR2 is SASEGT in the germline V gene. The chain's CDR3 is CASSERTGREAFF. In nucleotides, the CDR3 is TGTGCCAGCAGTGAAAGGACAGGCCGGGAAGCTTTCTTT.

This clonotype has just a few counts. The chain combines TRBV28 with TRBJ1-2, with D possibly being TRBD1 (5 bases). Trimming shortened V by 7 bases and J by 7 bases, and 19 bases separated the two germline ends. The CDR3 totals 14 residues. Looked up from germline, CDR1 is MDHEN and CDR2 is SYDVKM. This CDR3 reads CASTPGDHMSGYTF. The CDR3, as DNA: TGTGCCAGCACACCGGGGGACCACATGTCTGGCTACACCTTC.

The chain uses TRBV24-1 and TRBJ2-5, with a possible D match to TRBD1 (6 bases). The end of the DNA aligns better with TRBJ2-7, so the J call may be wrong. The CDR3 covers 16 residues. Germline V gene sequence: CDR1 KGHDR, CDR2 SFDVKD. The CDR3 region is CATSDLYRDTYYEQYF. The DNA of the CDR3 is TGTGCCACCAGTGATTTGTATCGGGACACTTACTACGAGCAGTACTTC.

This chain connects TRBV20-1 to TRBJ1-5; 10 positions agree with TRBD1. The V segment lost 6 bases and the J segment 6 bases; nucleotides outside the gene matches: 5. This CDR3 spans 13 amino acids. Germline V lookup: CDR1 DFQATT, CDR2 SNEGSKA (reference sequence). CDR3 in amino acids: CSAPGQGSQPQHF. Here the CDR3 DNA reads TGCAGTGCCCCGGGACAGGGGAGTCAGCCCCAGCATTTT.

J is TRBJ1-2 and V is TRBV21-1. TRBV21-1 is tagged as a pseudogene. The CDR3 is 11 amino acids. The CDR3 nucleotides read TGTGCCAGCAGCAATCTGGAGGGCTACACCTTC. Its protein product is CASSNLEGYTF.

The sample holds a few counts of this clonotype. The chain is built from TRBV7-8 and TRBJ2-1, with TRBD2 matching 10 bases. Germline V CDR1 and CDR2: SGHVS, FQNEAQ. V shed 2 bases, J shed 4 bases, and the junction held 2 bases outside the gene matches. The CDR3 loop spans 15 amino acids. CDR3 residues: CASSLTSGDYNEQFF. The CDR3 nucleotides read TGTGCCAGCAGCTTAACTAGCGGGGATTACAATGAGCAGTTCTTC.

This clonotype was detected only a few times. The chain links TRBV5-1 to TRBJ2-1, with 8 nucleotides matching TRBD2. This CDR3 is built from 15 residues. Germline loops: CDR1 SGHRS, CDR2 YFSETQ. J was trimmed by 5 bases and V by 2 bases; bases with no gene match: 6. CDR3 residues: CASSFTSGLDNEQFF. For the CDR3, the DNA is TGCGCCAGCAGCTTTACTAGCGGCCTCGACAATGAGCAGTTCTTC.

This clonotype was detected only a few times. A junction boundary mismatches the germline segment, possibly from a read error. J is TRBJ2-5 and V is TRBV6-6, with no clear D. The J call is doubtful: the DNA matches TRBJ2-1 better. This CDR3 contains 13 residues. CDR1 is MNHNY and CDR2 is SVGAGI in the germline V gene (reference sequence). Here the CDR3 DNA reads TGTGCCAGCAGTCCAGTAGCCTACAATGGGCAGTTCTTC. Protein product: CASSPVAYNGQFF.

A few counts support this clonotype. CDR3 coding DNA: TGTGCCAGCACCAAGGGAGAGAACACTGAAGCTTTCTTT. Its translation is CASTKGENTEAFF. This rearrangement joins TRBV2 to TRBJ1-1; the D is unclear. The V gene's germline CDR1 is SNHLY and CDR2 FYNNEI. This CDR3 comprises 13 residues. Between the trimmed V and J ends, which lost 7 bases and 1 base, there was a span of 10 bases. Complete variable domain (other parts from reference TRBV2 and TRBJ1-1): EPEVTQTPSHQVTQMGQEVILRCVPISNHLYFYWYRQILGQKVEFLVSFYNNEISEKSEIFDDQFSVERPDGSNFTLKIRSTKLEDSAMYFCASTKGENTEAFFGQGTRLTVV.

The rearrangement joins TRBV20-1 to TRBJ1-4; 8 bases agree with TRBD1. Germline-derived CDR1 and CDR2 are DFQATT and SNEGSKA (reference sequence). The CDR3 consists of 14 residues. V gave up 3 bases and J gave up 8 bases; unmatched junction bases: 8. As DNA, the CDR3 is TGCAGTGCTAGTGGCGGACAGGGACGAGAAAAACTGTTTTTT. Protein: CSASGGQGREKLFF.

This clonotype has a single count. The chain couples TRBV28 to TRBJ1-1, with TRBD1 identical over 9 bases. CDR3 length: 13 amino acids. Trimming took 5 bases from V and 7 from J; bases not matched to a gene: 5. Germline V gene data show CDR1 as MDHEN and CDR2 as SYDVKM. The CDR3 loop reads CASSPWTGVEAFF. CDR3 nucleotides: TGTGCCAGCAGTCCCTGGACAGGGGTTGAAGCTTTCTTT.

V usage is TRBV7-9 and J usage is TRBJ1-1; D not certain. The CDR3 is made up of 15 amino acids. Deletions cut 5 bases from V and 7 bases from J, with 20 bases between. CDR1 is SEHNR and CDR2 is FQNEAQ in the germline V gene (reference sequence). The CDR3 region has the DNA TGTGCCAGCAGCGCCATGGGAAGTTCCTTAATTGAAGCTTTCTTT. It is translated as CASSAMGSSLIEAFF.

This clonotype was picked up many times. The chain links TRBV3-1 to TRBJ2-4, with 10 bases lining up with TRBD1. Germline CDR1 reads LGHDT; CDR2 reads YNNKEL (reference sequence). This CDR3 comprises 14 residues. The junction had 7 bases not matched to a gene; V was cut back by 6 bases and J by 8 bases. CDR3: CASRSGTGADIQYF. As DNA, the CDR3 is TGTGCCAGCAGATCCGGGACAGGGGCCGACATTCAGTACTTC. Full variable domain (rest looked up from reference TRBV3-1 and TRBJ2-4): DTAVSQTPKYLVTQMGNDKSIKCEQNLGHDTMYWYKQDSKKFLKIMFSYNNKELIINETVPNRFSPKSPDKAHLNLHINSLELGDSAVYFCASRSGTGADIQYFGAGTRLSVL.

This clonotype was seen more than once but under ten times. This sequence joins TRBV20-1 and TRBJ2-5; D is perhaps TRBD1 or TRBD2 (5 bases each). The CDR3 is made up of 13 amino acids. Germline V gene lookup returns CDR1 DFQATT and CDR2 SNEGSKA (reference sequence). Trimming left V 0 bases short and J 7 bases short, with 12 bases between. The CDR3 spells CSARDRVGGTQYF. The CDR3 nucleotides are TGCAGTGCTAGAGATCGAGTTGGGGGGACCCAGTACTTC.

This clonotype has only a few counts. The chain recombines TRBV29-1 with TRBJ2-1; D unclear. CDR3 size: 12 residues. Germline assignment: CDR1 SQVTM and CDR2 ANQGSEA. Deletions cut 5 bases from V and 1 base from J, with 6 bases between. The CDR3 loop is CSVFGSYNEQFF. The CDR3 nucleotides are TGCAGCGTTTTTGGATCCTACAATGAGCAGTTCTTC.